Here is one T cell receptor (beta chain) with its context. Its antigen remains unidentified. With the 5' RACE reads reprocessed, TCRdb shows one record per CDR3 protein and no DNA. The repertoire table contains about 380,000 distinct CDR3 sequences. These data belong to a study of T cells expressing NK-cell markers. About the study: Repertoires of TCR beta were obtained from T cells sorted as CD3+CD56+NKG2C+, CD3+CD56+NKG2C- and CD3+CD56-NKG2C+. Seven of the eight sequenced donors were classified as HCMV-seropositive, and one was classified as seronegative.

The CDR3 is made up of 15 amino acids. Per germline, CDR1 KGHSH and CDR2 LQKENI. Study observations and caveats: Also leading the CD3+CD56-NKG2C+ fraction in several donors were these clonotypes. For a handful of donors, the dominant NKG2C+ clonotypes made up roughly 1.0-7.5% of their CD8+ T cells.

This TCR came from a man aged 18-70 years in good health. The sequencing input was blood T cells: a sorted CD56 or NKG2C T cell subset, CD4+ or CD8+ T cells, or bulk PBMC T cells (not recorded which). The chain is built from TRBV18 and TRBJ2-7; checking the TCRdb D call of TRBD2 is not possible without DNA. This CDR3 reads CASSPHAGGLYEQYF.